This T cell receptor (beta chain) was obtained from a study of blood T cell repertoires in COVID-19. On the study more broadly: Some COVID-19 samples were acute and others convalescent; all came from the United States, Italy and Spain.

Trimming removed 2 bases at V and 2 bases at J, with 5 bases between. Germline assignment: CDR1 GTSNPN and CDR2 SVGIG (reference sequence). CDR3 size: 12 residues. Only in-frame clones appear in the TCRdb table, and some are missing; sequencing was by immunoSEQ multiplex PCR. Here the sample spans 200,000 to 250,000 clones, under 85% being singletons. Patients from Seattle were sampled longitudinally, starting during active infection. The clonotype comes from a woman aged 25 to 39 with COVID-19, enrolled during active disease. The sequencing sample was made of peripheral blood. The chain has TRBV30 and TRBJ2-3; D not resolved. The CDR3 loop is CAWSPLTDTQYF. The CDR3 nucleotides are TGTGCCTGGAGTCCCCTCACAGATACGCAGTATTTT.